This T cell receptor (beta chain) was sequenced for a study of cytomegalovirus exposure and HLA in healthy donors. With 60 Vbeta and 13 Jbeta primers, the PCR was carried out. Repertoires were generated with immunoSEQ multiplex PCR, while TCRdb's copy carries only in-frame clones and drops some. Its table records approximately 80,000 clones. This CDR3 is built from 14 residues. Trimming took 5 bases from V and 6 from J, leaving 16 bases between them. Germline values: CDR1 MNHNY, CDR2 SVGAGI (reference sequence). For this clone: What it recognizes is unknown.

Study-level results: Earlier analysis found most TCR beta V segments productive about 87% or about 30% of the time. Fewer than 200 TCR beta chains were listed as cytomegalovirus-associated.

Sequencing used PBMCs. The chain is built from TRBV6-6 and TRBJ1-1; D gene unclear. The TCR was taken from a woman in her thirties in good health and CMV-seronegative. CDR3 nucleotides: TGTGCCAGCAGTGGCCGGGAGGGCCCCGCTGAAGCTTTCTTT. This codes for CASSGREGPAEAFF.